This T cell receptor beta chain appears in the sequencing data of a study of blood T cell repertoires in COVID-19 (dated by TCRdb to 2018 to 2020). With regard to the full study: The collaborator samples originated in the United States, Italy and Spain and spanned the acute and convalescent phases of COVID-19. The repertoires were released in a freely available public database meant as a resource for research on the immune response to SARS-CoV-2. Where HLA class I and class II types were available, the types were taken from metadata supplied by the sample provider, not from assay-based typing. Deeply sampled blood TCRbeta repertoires from subjects exposed to, actively infected with, or recovered from COVID-19 were included in the dataset. Samples were obtained from the ongoing ImmuneRACE study (first 160 participants) and from over a thousand subjects provided by 6 global collaborators. The material from the prospective study consisted of cDNA or gDNA derived from T cells, B-cell-depleted T cells, or PBMCs. Sample metadata almost always included a de-identified subject ID, COVID-19 status, age in years and sex. Overall study results and their limits: The quantity of clinical and demographic metadata differed by source and by participant and was supplied without curation.

The germline V gene specifies SGHDN as CDR1 and FVKESK as CDR2. CDR3 length: 13 amino acids, cysteine to phenylalanine. Here the CDR3 DNA is all that survives: 39 bases in frame from base 1. Relative to germline, V is 0 bases shorter and J is 8 bases shorter, with 11 bases between their ends. Each collaborating institution followed its own protocols to collect whole blood in K2EDTA tubes. Collaborator samples were shipped for TCRbeta analysis as frozen whole blood, isolated PBMCs, or DNA extracted from either sample type. TCRbeta CDR3 regions were amplified from genomic DNA by means of the immunoSEQ Assay, a bias-controlled multiplex PCR. The original pipeline was this. The number of nucleated cells in each sample was estimated by amplification of reference gene primers within the assay. Sequence reads were collapsed and filtered to measure the absolute abundance of every unique TCRbeta CDR3 rearrangement. For each sample, productive Simpson clonality was calculated by taking the square root of Simpson's diversity index across productive rearrangements. TCRdb obtained this table from immuneACCESS and retained in-frame rearrangements with V and J assigned. These tables miss some clones; where compared with another copy, unresolved V genes account for less than half of the shortfall, and the remainder is unexplained. The DNA was the basis for D and trimming; V, J and clone size are from that table. Across this sample there are some 250,000 clones, with around 90% seen only once. Less than 8.5% of the sample belongs to the ten largest clones.

Comment on this clone: No antigen is known for it. Within one base of it there is no much larger clone, and no base qualities were kept.

The source of this sequence is an older woman with active or convalescent COVID-19. The sample consisted of peripheral blood. The rearrangement joined TRBV14 to TRBJ2-7, with no confident D gene call. DNA sequence: TGTGCCAGCAGCCAAGAGCCAGGCTCGAAGCAGTACTTC. Its protein reads: CASSQEPGSKQYF.